Included here is one T cell receptor (beta chain) sequence, with context. The antigen is unknown. Enrolled ophthalmopathy patients presented with a Clinical Activity Score of at least 3, a NOSPECS grade of at least 4, and disease duration under 3 months. Lactation, pregnancy, other autoimmune disease or uncontrolled infection led to exclusion of patients. The PBMCs were sourced from fresh peripheral blood (about 10 ml). This record comes from a study of T cells in Graves' hyperthyroidism and ophthalmopathy. Study-wide points: Among thyroid clonotypes expanded above 0.001, most also appeared in blood.

CDR3 length: 13 residues. CDR1 and CDR2 from the germline V gene are SGHRS and YFSETQ. V was cut by 0 bases and J by 8 bases, with 9 bases left in between. TCR beta CDR3 region amplification was performed from RNA transcripts. Primed by the HTBI set, a first-round RT-PCR was run on the TCR CDR3. TCRdb redid the calling of the multiplex PCR reads with MiXCR, one entry per CDR3 protein. The repertoire holds about 640,000 distinct CDR3 sequences, with less than 25% as singletons. The gene calls are TRBV5-1 and TRBJ2-1; D not resolved. Sequenced: blood. This receptor was taken from a man aged 30 to 45 with Graves' ophthalmopathy. Here the CDR3 DNA reads TGCGCCAGCAGCTTGGAACCAGGCCATGAGCAGTTCTTC. Its protein product is CASSLEPGHEQFF.